The clone carrying this TCR beta chain was seen once. As yet, its antigen is unknown. The germline CDR1 and CDR2 sequences are LNHDA and SQIVND (reference sequence). V lost 10 bases and J 6 bases, leaving 17 bases between the germline ends. CDR3 length: 13 residues. The data are from a study of cytotoxic CD8 clonotypes in ibrutinib-treated CLL. About the research overall: Recorded responses included approximately 24 partial and 2 complete; following median roughly 68 months, approximately 14 stayed remitted and around 12 progressed.

Here immunoSEQ multiplex PCR was the method, and the copy in TCRdb shows in-frame clones only, minus some. The sample records about 63,000 clones, less than 60% being singletons. Study-wide results and limits: Clonality rose at ibrutinib response and fell back toward baseline at progression. While tracking circulating CD8+ T-cell counts, baseline clonality exceeded that of age-matched healthy donors. The clonality rise at ibrutinib response reflected private clonotype expansion.

The V call is TRBV19, the J call TRBJ2-3; TRBD2 might be the D (6 bases). This clonotype originated in a human donor with chronic lymphocytic leukemia. The source was PBMCs, collected after 12 months of ibrutinib treatment. The CDR3 DNA follows: TGTGCCACCATGGGGCTAGCGTACGATACGCAGTATTTT. As protein: CATMGLAYDTQYF.